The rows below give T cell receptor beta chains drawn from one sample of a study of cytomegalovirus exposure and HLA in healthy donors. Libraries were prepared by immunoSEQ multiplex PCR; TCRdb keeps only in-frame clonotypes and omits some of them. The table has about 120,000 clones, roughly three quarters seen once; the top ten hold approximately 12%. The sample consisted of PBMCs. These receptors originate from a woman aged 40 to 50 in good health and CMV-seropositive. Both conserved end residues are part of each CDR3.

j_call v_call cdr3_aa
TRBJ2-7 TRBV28 CASSPPDASGHHYEQYF
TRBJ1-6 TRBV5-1 CASSLEGGNSPLHF
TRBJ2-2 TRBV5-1 CASSHLSGAHGELFF
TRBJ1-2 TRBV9 CASSASAGPYGYTF
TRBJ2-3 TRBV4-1 CASSQAGQLTDTQYF
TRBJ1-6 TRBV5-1 CASSLDRAYNSPLHF
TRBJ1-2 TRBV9 CASSVGGWTGTTNYGYTF
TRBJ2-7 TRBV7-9 CASSLAWAISYEQYF
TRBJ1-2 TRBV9 CASSVDHRGPRHYTF
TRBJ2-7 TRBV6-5 CASTHWTGGVGEQYF
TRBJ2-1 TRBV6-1 CASSGAGGAYNEQFF
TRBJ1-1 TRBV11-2 CASALVRGGTEAFF
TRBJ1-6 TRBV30 CAWSVLRGLNSPLHF
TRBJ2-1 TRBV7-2 CASAVSYNEQFF
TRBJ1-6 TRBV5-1 CASSDGTANSPLHF
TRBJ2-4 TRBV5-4 CASSLDFRGAAKNIQYF
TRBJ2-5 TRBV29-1 CSVDPGQETQYF
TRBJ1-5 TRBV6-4 CASSPDRVQPQHF
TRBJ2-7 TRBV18 CASSQGQSPYEQYF
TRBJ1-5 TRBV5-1 CASSLDSHSNQPQHF
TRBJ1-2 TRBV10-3 CAIDRGEQGGYTF
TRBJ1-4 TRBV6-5 CASSYGSGNNEKLFF
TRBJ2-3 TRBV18 CASSPGTGADTQYF
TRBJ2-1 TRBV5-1 CASSYSGGSSYNEQFF
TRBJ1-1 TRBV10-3 CAIVRVGTEAFF
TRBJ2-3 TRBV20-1 CSAWEGTQYF
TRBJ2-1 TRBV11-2 CASSSRRGRSYNEQFF
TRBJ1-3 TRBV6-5 CASSYQWTGTGNTIYF
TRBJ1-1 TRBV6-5 CASSYSTRNTEAFF
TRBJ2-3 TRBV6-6 CASSYFTSGEDTQYF